The entry that follows covers one TCR beta chain sequence. Antigen: not known. This sample is part of a study of T cell responses to AZD1222 COVID-19 vaccine. Study results and caveats: AZD1222 recipients seropositive at baseline numbered only six.

The CDR3 runs 11 residues. Germline CDR1 and CDR2: DFQATT and SNEGSKA (reference sequence). V was pared by 5 bases and J by 12 bases, with 7 bases of the junction left unmatched. Method: immunoSEQ multiplex PCR; TCRdb's copy keeps in-frame clones and lacks some. The table records fewer than 200,000 clones, 88% of them present only once. The TCR originated in an adult who received the AZD1222 COVID-19 vaccine. V is TRBV20-1 and J is TRBJ2-1; TRBD2 aligns across 7 bases. Material: peripheral blood, obtained 28 days after the second AZD1222 dose. CDR3 loop: CSAALADGQFF. In nucleotides, the CDR3 is TGCAGTGCTGCCCTAGCGGACGGGCAGTTCTTC.